These T cell receptor beta chains were read from a single sample in a study of T cell repertoires in cytomegalovirus infection. Each CDR3 protein is one row after TCRdb ran MiXCR on the reads. Of about 460,000 distinct CDR3 sequences listed, 11% were seen once; the top ten hold more than 8.5%. Material for sequencing was PBMCs. Receptors originate from a human donor in good health (CMV status not recorded). Some clones in this sample may be carry-over from other donors' samples. Both conserved end residues are part of each CDR3. The D gene is left open where the match is weak. Only some rows state a clone size, as once, few, many or a class for expanded clones.

clone size: many; D gene: TRBD2; J gene: TRBJ2-1; V gene: TRBV11-2; CDR3 protein: CASSQKAGAPRDEQFF; CDR3 DNA: TGTGCCAGCAGCCAAAAGGCGGGAGCCCCTCGGGATGAGCAGTTCTTC
clone size: many; D gene: -; J gene: TRBJ2-5; V gene: TRBV7-2; CDR3 protein: CASSSPTWGGAGGLGETQYF; CDR3 DNA: TGTGCCAGCAGCTCGCCGACTTGGGGGGGGGCAGGGGGGCTTGGGGAGACCCAGTACTTC
clone size: -; D gene: -; J gene: TRBJ2-5; V gene: TRBV6-2/TRBV6-3; CDR3 protein: CASSPVVMQFQYF; CDR3 DNA: TGTGCCAGCTCTCCGGTCGTTATGCAGTTTCAGTACTTC
clone size: many; D gene: -; J gene: TRBJ1-4; V gene: TRBV27; CDR3 protein: CASSLRGPATNEKLFF; CDR3 DNA: TGTGCCAGCAGTTTGCGAGGGCCCGCAACTAATGAAAAACTGTTTTTT
clone size: many; D gene: -; J gene: TRBJ1-2; V gene: TRBV5-5; CDR3 protein: CASSPGSRDHGYTF; CDR3 DNA: TGTGCCAGCAGCCCGGGATCCAGGGATCATGGCTACACCTTC
clone size: -; D gene: -; J gene: TRBJ2-3; V gene: TRBV19; CDR3 protein: CASQGDTDTQYF; CDR3 DNA: TGTGCCAGCCAGGGAGACACAGATACGCAGTATTTT
clone size: few; D gene: -; J gene: TRBJ2-3; V gene: TRBV20-1; CDR3 protein: CSAPPSVSTDTQYF; CDR3 DNA: TGCAGTGCCCCTCCTAGCGTTAGCACAGATACGCAGTATTTT
clone size: -; D gene: -; J gene: TRBJ1-5; V gene: TRBV5-1; CDR3 protein: CASSLGTRGQPQHF; CDR3 DNA: TGCGCCAGCAGCTTGGGTACGCGGGGTCAGCCCCAGCATTTT
clone size: many; D gene: -; J gene: TRBJ2-2; V gene: TRBV7-8; CDR3 protein: CASSATVNTGELFF; CDR3 DNA: TGTGCCAGCAGCGCGACAGTTAACACCGGGGAGCTGTTTTTT
clone size: many; D gene: TRBD1; J gene: TRBJ1-1; V gene: TRBV7-9; CDR3 protein: CASSYRQGYTEAFF; CDR3 DNA: TGTGCCAGCAGTTATAGACAGGGCTACACTGAAGCTTTCTTT
clone size: few; D gene: -; J gene: TRBJ1-1; V gene: TRBV9; CDR3 protein: CASSLNRGGEAFF; CDR3 DNA: TGTGCCAGCAGCCTAAACCGGGGGGGAGAAGCTTTCTTT
clone size: many; D gene: -; J gene: TRBJ1-2; V gene: TRBV27; CDR3 protein: CASSGQTSYGYTF; CDR3 DNA: TGTGCCAGCAGCGGACAGACCTCCTATGGCTACACCTTC
clone size: many; D gene: TRBD1; J gene: TRBJ1-1; V gene: TRBV4-2; CDR3 protein: CASSQRNRGTEAFF; CDR3 DNA: TGTGCCAGCAGCCAGCGTAACAGGGGAACTGAAGCTTTCTTT
clone size: many; D gene: -; J gene: TRBJ1-2; V gene: TRBV7-9; CDR3 protein: CASSPSDAVRPNYGYTF; CDR3 DNA: TGTGCCAGCAGCCCGAGTGATGCGGTCCGGCCTAACTATGGCTACACCTTC
clone size: many; D gene: TRBD2; J gene: TRBJ2-1; V gene: TRBV7-9; CDR3 protein: CASSDSGRENEQFF; CDR3 DNA: TGTGCCAGCAGCGATAGCGGGAGAGAGAATGAGCAGTTCTTC
clone size: many; D gene: TRBD1; J gene: TRBJ2-1; V gene: TRBV9; CDR3 protein: CASSVQGQGAAEQFF; CDR3 DNA: TGTGCCAGCAGCGTACAAGGACAGGGGGCCGCTGAGCAGTTCTTC
clone size: many; D gene: TRBD1; J gene: TRBJ2-5; V gene: TRBV7-8; CDR3 protein: CFSRDRQETQYF; CDR3 DNA: TGCTTTAGCCGGGACAGGCAAGAGACCCAGTACTTC
clone size: many; D gene: -; J gene: TRBJ2-3; V gene: TRBV7-6; CDR3 protein: CASSLIRTDTQYF; CDR3 DNA: TGTGCCAGCAGCTTAATTAGGACAGATACGCAGTATTTT
clone size: many; D gene: -; J gene: TRBJ1-1; V gene: TRBV5-4; CDR3 protein: CASRSIRHRGTEAFF; CDR3 DNA: TGTGCCAGCAGGTCTATCCGGCACCGAGGAACTGAAGCTTTCTTT
clone size: -; D gene: TRBD2; J gene: TRBJ2-3; V gene: TRBV2; CDR3 protein: CATKRLATPYF; CDR3 DNA: TGTGCCACAAAACGACTAGCTACTCCGTATTTT